One and the same sample provided the 25 T cell receptor beta chains below, sequenced in a study of blood T cell repertoires in COVID-19. TCRdb's table, derived via immunoSEQ multiplex PCR, lists solely in-frame clones and lacks some. The sample yields roughly 400,000 clones, roughly 91% seen once. Input material: PBMCs or T cells enriched from blood (not recorded which). The receptor source for this set is a young woman who had recovered from COVID-19.

The CDR3 bases are TGCGCCAGCAGCCCAGGACAGGCGAACGAGCAGTACTTC. It is translated as CASSPGQANEQYF. The chain carries TRBV5-1 and TRBJ2-7; the match to TRBD1 covers 7 bases. The CDR3 totals 13 residues. Looked up from germline, CDR1 is SGHRS and CDR2 is YFSETQ. V lost 4 bases, J lost 5 bases, and 6 bases stayed unmatched.

CDR3 region: CASSLRGDYGYTF. DNA for the CDR3: TGTGCCAGCAGCTTACGGGGTGACTATGGCTACACCTTC. The chain uses TRBV7-2 and TRBJ1-2; D gene uncertain. CDR1 SGHTA and CDR2 FQGNSA come from the germline V gene. This CDR3 is built from 13 residues. V was pared by 2 bases and J by 3 bases, with 7 bases between. Full variable domain (missing parts from reference TRBV7-2 and TRBJ1-2): GAGVSQSPSNKVTEKGKDVELRCDPISGHTALYWYRQSLGQGLEFLIYFQGNSAPDKSGLPSDRFSAERTGGSVSTLTIQRTQQEDSAVYLCASSLRGDYGYTFGSGTRLTVV.

This chain joins TRBV7-2 and TRBJ1-1, with D hard to call. The CDR3 is 17 residues long. The germline V gene has CDR1 SGHTA and CDR2 FQGNSA. V was pared by 0 bases and J by 5 bases, with 19 bases between. The CDR3 nucleotides read TGTGCCAGCAGCTTAGCAGGAACCTTGCCCCCGGGGACTGAAGCTTTCTTT. Translation: CASSLAGTLPPGTEAFF.

This clone was picked up one time. The chain combines TRBV28 with TRBJ1-1; D possibly corresponds to TRBD1 (6 bases). The CDR3 has 11 residues. Deletions cut 8 bases from V and 11 bases from J, with 15 bases between. Germline CDR1 reads MDHEN; CDR2 reads SYDVKM. CDR3 sequence: CASGYRAGAFF. The CDR3 coding sequence is TGTGCCAGCGGGTACAGGGCTGGCGCTTTCTTT.

This chain connects TRBV19 to TRBJ2-3; 7 positions agree with TRBD1. The CDR3 runs 15 residues. Germline CDR1 LNHDA, CDR2 SQIVND (reference sequence). V lost 7 bases, J lost 0 bases, and 7 bases stayed unmatched. This chain's CDR3 is CASKGHRGSTDTQYF. CDR3 DNA sequence: TGTGCCAGTAAGGGCCACAGGGGAAGCACAGATACGCAGTATTTT.

This sequence joins TRBV6-5 and TRBJ2-1; TRBD2 aligns across 9 bases. Trimming at V came to 11 bases and at J to 0 bases, leaving 5 bases not matched to a gene. The CDR3 runs to 14 residues. Per the germline V gene, CDR1 is MNHEY and CDR2 is SVGAGI. The CDR3: CAGAGGSSYNEQFF. DNA of the CDR3: TGTGCCGGAGCGGGGGGAAGCTCCTACAATGAGCAGTTCTTC.

In nucleotides, the CDR3 is TGTGCCAGCCAAGGGAGTGGGGGGGCGAGTTCCTACAATGAGCAGTTCTTC. Its translation: CASQGSGGASSYNEQFF. The chain carries TRBV2 and TRBJ2-1; the D gene is possibly TRBD2 (7 bases). The CDR3 covers 17 residues. Germline lookup yields CDR1 SNHLY and CDR2 FYNNEI. V was shortened by 8 bases and J by 1 base, with 21 bases between the two germline ends.

The rearrangement links TRBV6-4 to TRBJ2-1, with D maybe TRBD1 (5 bases). V was trimmed by 7 bases and J by 3 bases, leaving 19 bases between them. Germline CDR1 reads MRHNA; CDR2 reads SNTAGT. The CDR3 runs to 16 residues. The CDR3 region is CASTDSGVRGYNEQFF. CDR3 nucleotides: TGTGCCAGCACCGACTCTGGAGTAAGGGGCTACAATGAGCAGTTCTTC.

The chain is built from TRBV6-5 and TRBJ1-2; no definite D call. Trimming pared 5 bases from V and 2 bases from J, leaving 9 bases between. Germline V gene lookup returns CDR1 MNHEY and CDR2 SVGAGI. CDR3 size: 13 residues. CDR3 protein: CASSTITNYGYTF. The CDR3 DNA reads TGTGCCAGCAGTACAATCACGAACTATGGCTACACCTTC.

This clone was detected once. The V and J genes are TRBV6-2 or TRBV6-3 and TRBJ1-2; no clear D. CDR3 length: 13 amino acids. The V end lost 0 bases, the J end lost 8 bases, and 10 bases lay between the germline ends. The germline V gene has CDR1 MNHEY and CDR2 SVGEGT. The CDR3 region is CASSYSSPQGYTF. The CDR3 DNA follows: TGTGCCAGCAGTTACTCATCCCCCCAGGGCTACACCTTC.

This clone turned up a few times. This chain connects TRBV23-1 to TRBJ1-4; D is possibly TRBD1 (5 bases). TRBV23-1 has ORF status, its function being uncertain. This CDR3 comprises 16 residues. V was trimmed by 0 bases and J by 5 bases, leaving 13 bases between them. This CDR3 is CASSQSRGGGNEKLFF. The CDR3 bases are TGCGCCAGCAGTCAATCTCGTGGGGGGGGGAATGAAAAACTGTTTTTT.

The rearrangement links TRBV30 to TRBJ1-2; D not resolved. The CDR3 has 16 amino acids. Germline V gene lookup returns CDR1 GTSNPN and CDR2 SVGIG (reference sequence). The V end lost 3 bases, the J end lost 4 bases, and 21 bases lay between the germline ends. CDR3 DNA sequence: TGTGCCTGGAGACCATTAGGAAGACTTACCCCCTATGGCTACACCTTC. It specifies CAWRPLGRLTPYGYTF. The full variable domain, its missing parts supplied by reference TRBV30 and TRBJ1-2, is SQTIHQWPATLVQPVGSPLSLECTVEGTSNPNLYWYRQAAGRGLQLLFYSVGIGQISSEVPQNLSASRPQDRQFILSSKKLLLSDSGFYLCAWRPLGRLTPYGYTFGSGTRLTVV.

The rearrangement links TRBV7-9 to TRBJ1-1; possibly TRBD1 for D (5 bases). The germline V and J ends were trimmed by 2 bases and 0 bases, with 13 bases remaining between them. The length of the CDR3 is 16 residues. Germline-derived CDR1 and CDR2 are SEHNR and FQNEAQ (reference sequence). The CDR3 nucleotides are TGTGCCAGCAGCTTATGGTGGGGCAGTCTGAACACTGAAGCTTTCTTT. It specifies CASSLWWGSLNTEAFF.

V and J are TRBV6-5 and TRBJ1-2, with D perhaps matching TRBD1 (6 bases). Trimming took off 6 bases at V and 3 bases at J, with 14 bases between the two ends. Germline V gene data show CDR1 as MNHEY and CDR2 as SVGAGI. The CDR3 totals 14 residues. The CDR3 bases are TGTGCCAGCAGGGTCGAACAGGGATACTATGGCTACACCTTC. Translation: CASRVEQGYYGYTF.

The genes are TRBV9 and TRBJ1-2; 7 bases line up with TRBD1. CDR1 is SGDLS, CDR2 YYNGEE, per germline. The J segment lost 2 bases and the V segment lost 3 bases, leaving 10 bases of the junction unmatched. This CDR3 has 16 amino acids. The CDR3 DNA reads as TGTGCCAGCAGCGCCACAGGGGTAGGGGGCAACTATGGCTACACCTTC. The encoded protein is CASSATGVGGNYGYTF.

In its sample, this clone was seen once. The rearrangement joins TRBV4-1 to TRBJ2-3, with 7 bases that match TRBD2. The CDR3 sequence is 18 residues long. Germline V gene lookup returns CDR1 MGHRA and CDR2 YSYEKL. V lost 2 bases, J lost 1 base, and 12 bases stayed unmatched. The CDR3 reads CASSQHMGGAEGTDTQYF. In nucleotides, the CDR3 is TGCGCCAGCAGCCAACACATGGGAGGGGCTGAGGGCACAGATACGCAGTATTTT.

The V and J genes are TRBV30 and TRBJ1-1, with D possibly being TRBD1 (6 bases). This CDR3 region has 11 residues. Trimming pared 5 bases from V and 4 bases from J, leaving 8 bases between. The V gene's germline CDR1 is GTSNPN and CDR2 SVGIG (reference sequence). The CDR3, as DNA: TGTGCCTGGGGACAGTTCACTGAAGCTTTCTTT. The encoded protein is CAWGQFTEAFF.

This chain joins TRBV5-6 and TRBJ2-3; 7 bases map to TRBD2. The CDR3 has 12 amino acids. Germline lookup yields CDR1 SGHDT and CDR2 YYEEEE. The V and J ends lost 4 bases and 12 bases, in that order; junction bases with no gene match: 8. In nucleotides, the CDR3 is TGTGCCAGCAGCCCAGCGGGACGGCCCCAGTATTTT. It translates to CASSPAGRPQYF.

This chain links TRBV10-1 with TRBJ1-1; the D is unclear. CDR3 length: 14 amino acids. Looked up from germline, CDR1 is WNHNN and CDR2 is SYGVQD (reference sequence). Trimming shortened V by 2 bases and J by 1 base, and 8 bases separated the two germline ends. CDR3 DNA sequence: TGCGCCAGCAGTGAGATTGGAGGGAACACTGAAGCTTTCTTT. Translated, it gives CASSEIGGNTEAFF.

This chain links TRBV5-1 with TRBJ1-4; D is possibly TRBD1 (5 bases). Germline-derived CDR1 and CDR2 are SGHRS and YFSETQ. This CDR3 comprises 19 residues. Trimming stripped 0 bases from V and 2 bases from J, with 20 bases between. CDR3 loop: CASSLGQGIVLATNEKLFF. The CDR3 DNA is TGCGCCAGCAGCTTGGGGCAGGGAATAGTATTGGCTACTAATGAAAAACTGTTTTTT.

The chain combines TRBV7-9 with TRBJ1-1, with D perhaps matching TRBD1 (5 bases). CDR3 length: 12 residues. CDR1 and CDR2 from the germline V gene are SEHNR and FQNEAQ (reference sequence). Trimming stripped 5 bases from V and 7 bases from J, with 11 bases between. The DNA for the CDR3 is TGTGCCAGCAGCCCCCAGGGTATTGAAGCTTTCTTT. Translating gives CASSPQGIEAFF.

The V gene is TRBV12-5, the J gene TRBJ1-1; no firm D call. The CDR3 is made up of 15 amino acids. Trimming removed 0 bases from V and 7 bases from J, with 15 bases in between. The germline gives CDR1 LGHNT, CDR2 FRNRAP. The CDR3 bases are TGTGCTAGTGGTTTGGTAGGCCTGCGAAGGAGTGAAGCTTTCTTT. Translation: CASGLVGLRRSEAFF.

The chain carries TRBV25-1 and TRBJ1-1, with D perhaps TRBD1 (6 bases). CDR3 size: 14 residues. V was clipped by 5 bases and J by 1 base, with 11 bases between them. The germline V gene encodes CDR1 MGHDK and CDR2 SYGVNS. CDR3: CASSPGHPNTEAFF. The CDR3 DNA reads as TGTGCCAGCAGTCCGGGACACCCGAACACTGAAGCTTTCTTT.

The rearrangement uses TRBV19 and TRBJ2-2; the D is unclear. The germline V and J ends were trimmed by 1 base and 5 bases, with 5 bases remaining between them. The CDR3 runs 13 residues. In germline, CDR1 is LNHDA, CDR2 SQIVND (reference sequence). The CDR3 DNA follows: TGTGCCAGTAGTATAGCAGTTACCGGGGAGCTGTTTTTT. It is translated as CASSIAVTGELFF. Combining the CDR3 with reference TRBV19 and TRBJ2-2 gives the whole variable domain DGGITQSPKYLFRKEGQNVTLSCEQNLNHDAMYWYRQDPGQGLRLIYYSQIVNDFQKGDIAEGYSVSREKKESFPLTVTSAQKNPTAFYLCASSIAVTGELFFGEGSRLTVL.

This clone is a singleton in its sample. The chain employs TRBV9 and TRBJ2-3; the match to TRBD2 covers 12 bases. Looked up from germline, CDR1 is SGDLS and CDR2 is YYNGEE. CDR3 length equals 15 residues. The junction had 4 bases not matched to a gene; V was cut back by 4 bases and J by 4 bases. In DNA, the CDR3 is TGTGCCAGCAGCTTACGGACTAGCGGGGCAGATACGCAGTATTTT. It yields the protein CASSLRTSGADTQYF.